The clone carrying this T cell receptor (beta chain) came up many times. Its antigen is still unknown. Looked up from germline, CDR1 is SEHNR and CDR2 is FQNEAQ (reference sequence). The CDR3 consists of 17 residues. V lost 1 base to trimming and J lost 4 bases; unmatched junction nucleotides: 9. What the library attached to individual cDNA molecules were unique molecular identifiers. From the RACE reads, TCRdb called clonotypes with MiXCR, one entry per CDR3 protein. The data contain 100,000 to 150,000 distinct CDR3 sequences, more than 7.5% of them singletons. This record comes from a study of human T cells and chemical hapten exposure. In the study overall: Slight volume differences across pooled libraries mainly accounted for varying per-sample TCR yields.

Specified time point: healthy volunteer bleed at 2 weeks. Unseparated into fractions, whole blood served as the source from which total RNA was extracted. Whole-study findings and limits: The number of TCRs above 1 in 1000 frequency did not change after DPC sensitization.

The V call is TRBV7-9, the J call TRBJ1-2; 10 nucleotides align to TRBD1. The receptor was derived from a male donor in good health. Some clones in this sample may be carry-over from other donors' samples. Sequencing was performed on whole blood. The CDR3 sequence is CASSLEGTGASSYGYTF. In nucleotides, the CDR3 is TGTGCCAGCAGCTTAGAAGGGACAGGGGCGTCCAGCTATGGCTACACCTTC.